This T cell receptor (beta chain) was documented in a study of cytomegalovirus exposure and HLA in healthy donors (dated by TCRdb to 2016 to 2017). As for the study more broadly: An earlier analysis of some 550 of the donors reported more than 250 Gb of sequence data and 100 million to 140 million unique TCR beta sequences from roughly 180 million T cells. An early release covering more than 500 HLA-typed donors comprised about 320 gigabases of sequencing data and tens of millions of unique TCR sequences. Of the roughly 400 genotyped donors, approximately 80% fell in the genetic ancestry cluster associated with self-reported Caucasian donors. The study was designed to test whether signatures of past pathogen exposure could be identified by cataloging public T cell receptors. The study profiled the T cell repertoires of 500 to 800 subjects by immunosequencing and related them to cytomegalovirus serostatus. A separate validation cohort of about 110 different subjects was used in addition to the approximately 610-subject first cohort. The study combined high-throughput TCR immunosequencing, statistical association of individual TCRs with disease status, and machine learning to predict cytomegalovirus infection status. A later analysis re-examined previously published TCR beta repertoires from about 700 donors and added high-resolution HLA genotyping to investigate patterns of TCR occurrence. Rather than drawing on any new phenotypic data, the later analysis identified candidate immune exposures from TCR beta sequences and the way those sequences occurred across donors. In an earlier analysis of 587 of the donors, high-throughput TCR beta sequencing was used to judge whether each TCR beta V gene segment behaved as functional or pseudogenic. Donor age, sex, ethnicity and CMV serostatus were collected together with the repertoire data. Genome-wide SNP genotypes for about 55% of the roughly 670 donors were used in a later genetic analysis, which treated that subset as a discovery cohort. Every discovery cohort repertoire had been produced on one sequencing platform. Class I and class II HLA loci were covered by the typing at four-digit resolution. Typing coverage differed by locus: A, B, C, DRB1 and DQB1 were typed in roughly 620-640 donors, DQA1 in 522, DPA1 in 600 to 610, and DPB1 in 450 to 480. A handful of DR-DQ haplotypes were handled as single units for association and clustering because linkage in the cohort was strong. Among around 400 genotyped donors of the cohort, an average of about 240,000 unique TCR beta nucleotide sequences was sequenced per donor, of which approximately 18% were non-productive.

The cohort consisted of 666 healthy bone marrow donors. At the time of sampling, every cohort member was nominally healthy, though immune exposures that went unrecorded were likely present. The donor tested CMV seronegative and was one of the 352 seronegative cohort members. A peripheral blood sample was collected from each donor, and TCR beta sequencing was performed on peripheral blood mononuclear cells. Genomic DNA extraction from the blood cell samples was performed with the Qiagen DNeasy Blood Extraction Kit. The protocol used for the library was the immunoSEQ multiplex PCR assay. A mixture of 60 forward primers for TCR Vbeta segments and 13 reverse primers for TCR Jbeta segments was used in the multiplex PCR. Amplification of the CDR3 region of rearranged TCR beta genes was performed with a multiplex PCR assay on genomic DNA. On the Illumina HiSeq System, the amplified TCR beta libraries were sequenced as 87-base-pair reads. Per the original workflow: A later analysis counted about 80 million unique TCR beta chains across the 666 repertoires, and some 11 million of these chains were shared by at least two donors. To remove PCR and sequencing errors, raw reads were error-corrected and collapsed into unique sequences using a nearest-neighbor algorithm that merged closely related sequences. To assign V, D and J gene segments, CDR3 sequences were aligned to IMGT reference sequences. Each retained sequence needed at least a six-nucleotide match to both a V gene segment and a J gene segment. A rearrangement counted as productive if the CDR3 had no stop codons and remained in frame with V and J, and every other rearrangement counted as non-productive. CDR3 was defined according to IMGT convention as the region running from the second conserved V-encoded cysteine to the conserved J-encoded phenylalanine. The earlier analysis of about 560 of the donors excluded any sequence lacking an unambiguous match to a single V gene segment. In an earlier analysis of approximately 590 of the donors, V segments were called functional above 56.7% productive rearrangements and were called segregating when the between-donor standard deviation exceeded 5%. A statistical classification framework was built for diagnosing cytomegalovirus status from the catalog of TCR beta chain sequences. In a later analysis, V and J genes were assigned by comparing TCR nucleotide sequences against IMGT/GENE-DB human TR gene sequences. The TCRdist pipeline was used in a later analysis to assign CDR3 sequences and most-parsimonious VDJ recombination scenarios. In a later analysis, each TCR beta chain was defined by its CDR3 amino acid sequence together with its V-gene family, and reads lacking a unique V-gene family were excluded. As a way to deal with suspected cross-contamination and a sequencing artifact, a later analysis dropped 450 to 600 nucleotide sequences that were highly shared and had low generation probability. In a later analysis, a clonal expansion index was calculated for each public chain from normalized within-repertoire ranks of inferred template counts. A later analysis computed generation probabilities with a VDJ recombination model fitted to out-of-frame rearrangements, and checked the results against IGoR. A later analysis scored TCR-TCR, TCR-HLA and TCR-CMV co-occurrence with hypergeometric tests, applying a repertoire-size bias correction to TCR pairs. A later analysis estimated false discovery rates by permuting HLA or CMV assignments 20 times. In a later analysis, co-occurring TCRs were grouped using DBSCAN, and TCRdist sequence similarity was added for clustering within HLA-allele-positive subsets. For co-occurrence clustering, repertoires with fewer than 30,000 or more than 120,000 public chains were excluded, along with a handful of repertoires with anomalous nucleotide sharing. TCRdb re-hosts the immuneACCESS table, in-frame sequences only. Its copies lack some clones; in the studies checked, an unresolved V gene accounts for under half of them, and the cause for the rest is not known. The DNA gave D and trimming, while V, J and clone size come from that table. The sample table records 100,000 to 150,000 clones; about 80% of these occur just once. The top ten clonotypes cover 3% to 4% of the sample.

The germline V gene sets CDR1 to SGHRS and CDR2 to YFSETQ. V drops 4 bases and J drops 0 bases, leaving 13 bases in between. Taken from cysteine to phenylalanine, the CDR3 has 15 residues. Of all the DNA, just the CDR3 is kept, 45 bases in frame from base 1. What the authors observed across the whole study: Roughly uniform sequencing depth across donors was assumed in presence/absence analyses, although this assumption may not hold. A further reported finding was that TCR beta sequences accurately predicted the HLA-A and HLA-B alleles for most subjects in the first cohort. Strong co-occurrence of HLA alleles, especially DR and DQ, made assigning TCR associations to individual alleles difficult. Linkage disequilibrium might explain the correlated functional status among segregating V segments, but an unknown experimental factor could not be excluded. This cohort had only TCR beta chains sequenced, and the lack of alpha or paired-chain data limited which features could be detected. The authors suggested that the approach could potentially be generalized to other disease states and immunological phenotypes. In vitro tests confirmed that a few of the cytomegalovirus-associated TCR beta chains recognize cytomegalovirus antigens. In a later analysis, several top co-occurrence clusters were reported to appear linked to parvovirus B19, influenza, CMV and Epstein-Barr virus. According to a later genetic analysis, donors in an Asian-associated ancestry cluster had fewer N-insertions in productive TCRs than the approximately 630-donor mean. A cluster of highly shared sequence variants was judged likely to represent a technical artifact of the sequencing pipeline. The classifier was reported to diagnose cytomegalovirus status with high specificity and sensitivity in both the original cohort and the validation cohort. Because counts were too low, roughly 18 rarely observed V segments, including chromosome 9 orphons, were left out of the earlier analysis of about 500 of the donors. CMV serostatus was the only immune exposure information available for the cohort. A later analysis associated roughly 17,000 TCR beta sequences with specific HLA alleles at a false discovery rate of 0.05. Most CMV-associated TCR beta chains appeared to be HLA-restricted in a later analysis, and the HLA associations seemed to be driven largely by CMV exposure. While some public TCRs were present in many individuals, most TCR sequences turned up only very rarely across donors. In a later analysis, HLA-associated TCR beta chains were found to be more clonally expanded and to have lower generation probabilities than equally common non-associated chains. A later genetic analysis associated a missense DCLRE1C variant with V-gene and J-gene trimming of TCR beta chains, and an independent cohort replicated the association. HLA typing was unavailable for some donors at each locus, so association tests used only the typed subset. A later analysis found that TCR association rates varied across HLA loci, with DRB1 alleles showing the most associated TCRs and HLA-C alleles the fewest. An earlier analysis of approximately 530 of the donors showed that most TCR beta V segments appeared in productive rearrangements either about 90% or about 30% of the time, which broadly matched IMGT annotations. The 87-base-pair reads could not distinguish some IMGT-functional V segments, including TRBV6-2 and TRBV6-3, so those segments were excluded. A total of 150 to 200 TCR beta chains were listed by the study as associated with cytomegalovirus.

This clone was detected a few times. The clone's antigen remains unknown. There are no base qualities to consult, and no much larger clone falls within one base. Sequenced: PBMCs. Recombination connected TRBV5-1 to TRBJ1-1, with the D gene call left open. The origin of this receptor is a middle-aged woman in good health and CMV-seronegative. DNA sequence: TGCGCCAGCAGCCCCGACAACCTCATGAACACTGAAGCTTTCTTT. Translated, it gives CASSPDNLMNTEAFF.